Shown below are 30 T cell receptor beta chains from a single sample sequenced in a study of blood T cell repertoires in COVID-19. The method was immunoSEQ multiplex PCR; TCRdb's version includes in-frame clones alone and lacks a portion of them. The sample has approximately 94,000 clones; around 88% are singletons. Sequencing used peripheral blood. The receptors were gathered from a human donor in a cohort sampled during active COVID-19.

This clone occurred once. The gene calls are TRBV18 and TRBJ1-1; 8 bases match TRBD1. V gave up 0 bases and J gave up 5 bases; unmatched junction bases: 8. The CDR3 totals 16 residues. Germline CDR1 and CDR2: KGHSH and LQKENI. Here the CDR3 reads CASSPPNRGMVTEAFF. As DNA, the CDR3 is TGTGCCAGCTCACCACCTAACAGGGGGATGGTAACTGAAGCTTTCTTT.

The chain uses TRBV4-1 and TRBJ2-4; 7 bases align to TRBD2. The CDR3 length is 18 residues. V shed 1 base, J shed 1 base, and the junction held 10 bases outside the gene matches. CDR1 is MGHRA and CDR2 is YSYEKL in the germline V gene. CDR3 nucleotide sequence: TGCGCCAGCAGCCAAGTTGGGACTACGTCTTTCGCCAAAAACATTCAGTACTTC. Its translation: CASSQVGTTSFAKNIQYF.

The CDR3 loop is CASSLAPSSVHEQYF. In DNA form, the CDR3 reads TGTGCCAGCAGTTTAGCCCCCTCTAGCGTCCACGAGCAGTACTTC. This sequence joins TRBV28 and TRBJ2-7; possibly TRBD2 for D (6 bases). Germline loops: CDR1 MDHEN, CDR2 SYDVKM. The V gene lost 2 bases and the J gene lost 5 bases, with 16 bases spanning the gap. The CDR3 spans 15 residues.

The chain combines TRBV6-5 with TRBJ2-5; 9 positions agree with TRBD2. The junction had 8 bases not matched to a gene; V was cut back by 10 bases and J by 2 bases. Per germline, CDR1 MNHEY and CDR2 SVGAGI. This CDR3 region has 14 residues. The CDR3 is CATGLAGGQETQYF. CDR3 DNA sequence: TGTGCCACCGGGCTGGCGGGAGGGCAAGAGACCCAGTACTTC.

The genes are TRBV30 and TRBJ2-3; D uncertain. V was pared by 1 base and J by 0 bases, with 5 bases between. CDR1 is GTSNPN and CDR2 is SVGIG in the germline V gene (reference sequence). The CDR3 length is 13 residues. The CDR3 DNA is TGTGCCTGGAGTGCTCCGAGCACAGATACGCAGTATTTT. Protein product: CAWSAPSTDTQYF.

The chain combines TRBV9 with TRBJ1-5; D is ambiguous. The V end lost 4 bases, the J end lost 0 bases, and 5 bases lay between the germline ends. CDR3 length: 13 amino acids. Germline-derived CDR1 and CDR2 are SGDLS and YYNGEE. The chain's CDR3 is CASSTYSNQPQHF. CDR3 in DNA: TGTGCCAGCAGCACATATAGCAATCAGCCCCAGCATTTT.

This chain connects TRBV5-1 to TRBJ2-5; D is possibly TRBD1 (6 bases). The CDR3 sequence is 13 residues long. The germline V gene has CDR1 SGHRS and CDR2 YFSETQ. The V and J ends lost 7 bases and 5 bases respectively, with 15 bases between them. CDR3 sequence (DNA): TGCGCCAGCCAGGGGAGCGCACATGAGACCCAGTACTTC. Its protein is CASQGSAHETQYF.

V and J are TRBV19 and TRBJ2-5; 7 bases match TRBD2. The V segment lost 4 bases and the J segment 4 bases; nucleotides outside the gene matches: 24. The length of the CDR3 is 20 residues. Germline V gene lookup returns CDR1 LNHDA and CDR2 SQIVND (reference sequence). The DNA for the CDR3 is TGTGCCAGTAGTAACTTGACGATTTTTGGTGCCTCGGGAGGACGAGAGACCCAGTACTTC. Its translation: CASSNLTIFGASGGRETQYF.

The V call is TRBV2, the J call TRBJ2-5; unclear D gene. Germline V lookup: CDR1 SNHLY, CDR2 FYNNEI. The CDR3 sequence is 13 residues long. Trimming pared 6 bases from V and 2 bases from J, leaving 10 bases between. CDR3: CASRATRQETQYF. CDR3 nucleotides: TGTGCCAGCAGAGCCACGCGTCAAGAGACCCAGTACTTC. Drawing the rest from reference TRBV2 and TRBJ2-5, the complete variable domain is EPEVTQTPSHQVTQMGQEVILRCVPISNHLYFYWYRQILGQKVEFLVSFYNNEISEKSEIFDDQFSVERPDGSNFTLKIRSTKLEDSAMYFCASRATRQETQYFGPGTRLLVL.

J is TRBJ2-1 and V is TRBV29-1, with a possible D match to TRBD2 (5 bases). Germline V gene data show CDR1 as SQVTM and CDR2 as ANQGSEA. V was cut by 4 bases and J by 0 bases, with 7 bases left in between. The CDR3 runs to 13 residues. The CDR3, as DNA: TGCAGCGTTGTGGACTTCTCCTACAATGAGCAGTTCTTC. Its protein is CSVVDFSYNEQFF.

A single count supports this clone. This sequence joins TRBV5-4 and TRBJ2-1; TRBD2 matches at 12 bases. The CDR3 is made up of 17 amino acids. Unmatched junction bases numbered 10, after V lost 5 bases and J lost 4 bases. Per germline, CDR1 SGHNT and CDR2 YYREEE (reference sequence). CDR3 sequence (DNA): TGTGCCAGCAGAGAGGGACTAGCGGGCCACCGTTACAATGAGCAGTTCTTC. Its translation is CASREGLAGHRYNEQFF.

V gene TRBV20-1 combines with J gene TRBJ1-2; no definite D call. The CDR3 consists of 11 residues. CDR1 DFQATT and CDR2 SNEGSKA come from the germline V gene (reference sequence). CDR3 sequence (DNA): TGCACCCGAGAGGGAAACTATGGCTACACCTTC. Translation: CTREGNYGYTF.

The J gene is TRBJ2-2, the V gene TRBV11-3; possibly TRBD2 for D (5 bases). With 5 bases removed from V and 5 bases from J, the gap between germline ends came to 15 bases. The V gene's germline CDR1 is SGHNT and CDR2 YENEEA. The CDR3 contains 15 residues. The CDR3 sequence is CASSHSMPGTGELFF. CDR3 in DNA: TGTGCCAGCAGCCACTCAATGCCGGGGACCGGGGAGCTGTTTTTT. Full variable domain (rest looked up from reference TRBV11-3 and TRBJ2-2): EAGVVQSPRYKIIEKKQPVAFWCNPISGHNTLYWYLQNLGQGPELLIRYENEEAVDDSQLPKDRFSAERLKGVDSTLKIQPAELGDSAVYLCASSHSMPGTGELFFGEGSRLTVL.

This rearrangement joins TRBV6-5 to TRBJ1-5, with D possibly being TRBD1 (6 bases). Germline V gene lookup returns CDR1 MNHEY and CDR2 SVGAGI. Between the trimmed V and J ends, which lost 0 bases and 9 bases, there was a span of 15 bases. The CDR3 extends over 15 amino acids. The CDR3 is CASSYSSSTTGPQHF. DNA of the CDR3: TGTGCCAGCAGTTACTCGTCATCGACGACAGGGCCCCAGCATTTT.

The rearrangement joins TRBV5-1 to TRBJ1-1; no clear D gene. Germline CDR1 SGHRS, CDR2 YFSETQ. The ends were cut back, 4 bases at V and 2 bases at J, with 9 bases in the middle. This CDR3 has 13 amino acids. The CDR3 DNA sequence: TGCGCCAGCAGCGGCCGGGGAAACACTGAAGCTTTCTTT. Its translation is CASSGRGNTEAFF.

This chain uses TRBV30 with TRBJ1-5, with 7 positions matching TRBD1. With 1 base clipped from V and 6 bases from J, the junction kept 9 bases outside the gene matches. The CDR3 covers 15 residues. Germline V gene sequence: CDR1 GTSNPN, CDR2 SVGIG (reference sequence). The CDR3 DNA is TGTGCCTGGAGTGCTCAACAGGGGTGGGGTCAGCCCCAGCATTTT. It is translated as CAWSAQQGWGQPQHF.

The V and J genes are TRBV5-1 and TRBJ2-7, with TRBD1 identical over 7 bases. CDR3 length: 15 amino acids. The V gene end was trimmed by 4 bases and the J gene end by 3 bases; junction bases not matched to a gene: 10. Germline V lookup: CDR1 SGHRS, CDR2 YFSETQ. DNA of the CDR3: TGCGCCAGCAGCCCCGAGGGACAGAATAACTACGAGCAGTACTTC. Translating it yields CASSPEGQNNYEQYF. The full variable domain, rest sourced from reference TRBV5-1 and TRBJ2-7, is KAGVTQTPRYLIKTRGQQVTLSCSPISGHRSVSWYQQTPGQGLQFLFEYFSETQRNKGNFPGRFSGRQFSNSRSEMNVSTLELGDSALYLCASSPEGQNNYEQYFGPGTRLTVT.

The chain has TRBV10-3 and TRBJ1-1; TRBD1 matches 8 bases. Germline loops: CDR1 ENHRY, CDR2 SYGVKD. The CDR3 contains 13 residues. Unmatched junction bases numbered 8, after V lost 9 bases and J lost 5 bases. The CDR3, as DNA: TGTGCCATTCAACGGGACAGGAAGACTGAAGCTTTCTTT. This gives the protein CAIQRDRKTEAFF.

The chain links TRBV2 to TRBJ2-3; tentative D call: TRBD1 (5 bases). Germline V lookup: CDR1 SNHLY, CDR2 FYNNEI. This CDR3 has 13 amino acids. V was cut by 11 bases and J by 1 base, with 13 bases left in between. The CDR3 reads CAVGQVRTDTQYF. In DNA, the CDR3 is TGTGCCGTGGGGCAGGTCCGCACAGATACGCAGTATTTT.

J is TRBJ2-5 and V is TRBV7-8, with a tentative D call TRBD1 (6 bases). The V end was cut by 8 bases, the J end by 8 bases, with 18 bases between. The CDR3 totals 13 residues. Looked up from germline, CDR1 is SGHVS and CDR2 is FQNEAQ. The CDR3 DNA reads as TGTGCCAGCGGGCCAGGGGAAAGGGCAACCCAGTACTTC. Residues: CASGPGERATQYF. The full variable domain, with the rest looked up from reference TRBV7-8 and TRBJ2-5, is GAGVSQSPRYKVAKRGQDVALRCDPISGHVSLFWYQQALGQGPEFLTYFQNEAQLDKSGLPSDRFFAERPEGSVSTLKIQRTQQEDSAVYLCASGPGERATQYFGPGTRLLVL.

The rearrangement uses TRBV23-1 and TRBJ2-7, with a tentative D call TRBD2 (7 bases). TRBV23-1 qualifies as an ORF whose function is uncertain. The CDR3 is 16 residues long. The germline V and J ends were trimmed by 0 bases and 3 bases, with 15 bases remaining between them. The CDR3 nucleotides read TGCGCCAGCAGTCAATCGATCGGGGGGCGCTTCTACGAGCAGTACTTC. Protein: CASSQSIGGRFYEQYF.

This chain uses TRBV5-1 with TRBJ1-3; the D gene is possibly TRBD1 (6 bases). Trimming took 4 bases from V and 4 from J, leaving 12 bases between them. In germline, CDR1 is SGHRS, CDR2 YFSETQ. The CDR3 is 14 amino acids. CDR3 nucleotides: TGCGCCAGCAGCCAGGACAGTGGGGGAAACACCATATATTTT. Its protein is CASSQDSGGNTIYF.

The chain links TRBV9 to TRBJ1-2; perhaps TRBD1 as D (5 bases). The ends were cut back, 4 bases at V and 4 bases at J, with 20 bases in the middle. The CDR3 has 16 amino acids. CDR1 and CDR2 from the germline V gene are SGDLS and YYNGEE. CDR3 nucleotides: TGTGCCAGCAGCTCCCTTCATGGGGCCCTCGGCTATGGCTACACCTTC. This sequence encodes CASSSLHGALGYGYTF. The variable domain in full, completed from reference TRBV9 and TRBJ1-2, reads DSGVTQTPKHLITATGQRVTLRCSPRSGDLSVYWYQQSLDQGLQFLIQYYNGEERAKGNILERFSAQQFPDLHSELNLSSLELGDSALYFCASSSLHGALGYGYTFGSGTRLTVV.

The V gene is TRBV28, the J gene TRBJ2-1, with D perhaps matching TRBD2 (7 bases). The CDR3 extends over 15 amino acids. V lost 8 bases and J lost 4, with 18 bases in between. Per the germline V gene, CDR1 is MDHEN and CDR2 is SYDVKM. The CDR3 loop reads CASVTGGGVYNEQFF. The CDR3 DNA follows: TGTGCCAGCGTGACGGGGGGCGGAGTATACAATGAGCAGTTCTTC.

The rearrangement links TRBV19 to TRBJ1-1; TRBD1 might be the D (5 bases). The CDR3 sequence is 17 residues long. Germline V gene data show CDR1 as LNHDA and CDR2 as SQIVND (reference sequence). Trimming removed 0 bases at V and 2 bases at J, with 16 bases between. The DNA for the CDR3 is TGTGCCAGTAGTATAGAGTCTGCGGGACTTTCCAACACTGAAGCTTTCTTT. Translated, it gives CASSIESAGLSNTEAFF.

The rearrangement joins TRBV7-9 to TRBJ1-5; 7 nucleotides agree with TRBD1. The V and J ends lost 2 bases and 6 bases, in that order; junction bases with no gene match: 7. The length of the CDR3 is 15 residues. CDR1 and CDR2 (germline): SEHNR, FQNEAQ (reference sequence). The CDR3 bases are TGTGCCAGCAGCTTATTTGTGACAGGGCCTCAGCCCCAGCATTTT. Protein sequence: CASSLFVTGPQPQHF.

This chain uses TRBV10-3 with TRBJ1-6; D perhaps matches TRBD1 (6 bases). CDR3 size: 16 residues. Germline-derived CDR1 and CDR2 are ENHRY and SYGVKD. V was trimmed by 0 bases and J by 9 bases, leaving 15 bases between them. CDR3: CAISESTGQRGSPLHF. As DNA, the CDR3 is TGTGCCATCAGTGAGTCGACAGGCCAGAGGGGTTCACCCCTCCACTTT.

The chain carries TRBV4-1 and TRBJ2-4; TRBD2 matches at 8 bases. J was trimmed by 0 bases and V by 4 bases; bases with no gene match: 14. The CDR3 is 19 amino acids. Germline values: CDR1 MGHRA, CDR2 YSYEKL. CDR3 coding DNA: TGCGCCAGCAGCCCTGAGCGGGAGAACTCCCTCCGAGCCAAAAACATTCAGTACTTC. It codes for CASSPERENSLRAKNIQYF.

This sequence joins TRBV5-1 and TRBJ2-1, with 16 bases matching TRBD2. This CDR3 region has 20 residues. The junction had 11 bases not matched to a gene; V was cut back by 3 bases and J by 2 bases. The germline gives CDR1 SGHRS, CDR2 YFSETQ. CDR3 in DNA: TGCGCCAGCAGCTACCCGGGACTAGCGGGAGGGCAGGGCGCCTACAATGAGCAGTTCTTC. Protein product: CASSYPGLAGGQGAYNEQFF.

The chain has TRBV23-1 and TRBJ2-6; D not resolved. TRBV23-1 has ORF status, its function being uncertain. This CDR3 spans 15 amino acids. V was shortened by 4 bases and J by 0 bases, with 7 bases between the two germline ends. The CDR3 nucleotides are TGCGCCAGCAGTCTACCGGGCTCTGGGGCCAACGTCCTGACTTTC. It yields the protein CASSLPGSGANVLTF.